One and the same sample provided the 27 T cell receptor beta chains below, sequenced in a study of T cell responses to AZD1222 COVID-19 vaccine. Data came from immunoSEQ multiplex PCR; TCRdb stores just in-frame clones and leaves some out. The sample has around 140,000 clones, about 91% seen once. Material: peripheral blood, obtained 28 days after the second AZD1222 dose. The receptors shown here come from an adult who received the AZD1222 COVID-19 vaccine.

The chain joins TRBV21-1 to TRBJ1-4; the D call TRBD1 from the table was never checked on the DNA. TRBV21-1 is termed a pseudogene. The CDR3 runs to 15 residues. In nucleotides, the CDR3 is TGTGCCAGCTCTCGCAGGGGGCAAGGTAATGAAAAACTGTTTTTT. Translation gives CASSRRGQGNEKLFF.

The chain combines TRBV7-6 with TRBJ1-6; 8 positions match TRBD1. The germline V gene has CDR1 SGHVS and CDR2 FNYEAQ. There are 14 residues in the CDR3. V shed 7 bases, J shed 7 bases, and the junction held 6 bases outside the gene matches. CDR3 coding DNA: TGTGCCAGCACCAACAGGGGGAAAAATTCACCCCTCCACTTT. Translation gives CASTNRGKNSPLHF.

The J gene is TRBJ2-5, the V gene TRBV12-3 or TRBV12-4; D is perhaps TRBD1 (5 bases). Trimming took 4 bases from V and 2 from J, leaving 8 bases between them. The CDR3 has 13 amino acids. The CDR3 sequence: CASSSTAQETQYF. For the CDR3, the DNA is TGTGCCAGCAGTTCGACAGCTCAAGAGACCCAGTACTTC.

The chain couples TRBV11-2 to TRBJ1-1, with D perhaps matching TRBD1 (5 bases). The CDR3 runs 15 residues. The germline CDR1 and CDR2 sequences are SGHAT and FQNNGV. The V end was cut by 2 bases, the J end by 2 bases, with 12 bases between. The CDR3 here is CASSLYGGANTEAFF. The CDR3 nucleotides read TGTGCCAGCAGCTTATATGGAGGGGCCAACACTGAAGCTTTCTTT. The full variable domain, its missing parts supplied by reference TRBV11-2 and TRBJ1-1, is EAGVAQSPRYKIIEKRQSVAFWCNPISGHATLYWYQQILGQGPKLLIQFQNNGVVDDSQLPKDRFSAERLKGVDSTLKIQPAKLEDSAVYLCASSLYGGANTEAFFGQGTRLTVV.

The CDR3 sequence: CSARDDTEAFF. CDR3 nucleotide sequence: TGCAGTGCTAGAGATGACACTGAAGCTTTCTTT. This sequence joins TRBV20-1 and TRBJ1-1; no firm D call. CDR3 length: 11 residues. Trimming took off 0 bases at V and 3 bases at J, with 2 bases between the two ends. CDR1 is DFQATT, CDR2 SNEGSKA, per germline (reference sequence).

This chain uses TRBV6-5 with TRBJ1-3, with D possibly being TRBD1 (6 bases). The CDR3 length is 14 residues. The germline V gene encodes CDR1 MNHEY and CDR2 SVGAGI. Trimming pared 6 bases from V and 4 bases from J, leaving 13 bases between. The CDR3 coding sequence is TGTGCCAGCAGCCCACAGGGAACGGGAAACACCATATATTTT. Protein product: CASSPQGTGNTIYF.

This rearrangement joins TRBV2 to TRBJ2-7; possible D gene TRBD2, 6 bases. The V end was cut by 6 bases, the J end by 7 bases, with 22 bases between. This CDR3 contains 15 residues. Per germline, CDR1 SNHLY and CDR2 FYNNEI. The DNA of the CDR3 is TGTGCCAGCAGAGATGCGGGACGGCCTTTTGGGGAGCAGTACTTC. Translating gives CASRDAGRPFGEQYF.

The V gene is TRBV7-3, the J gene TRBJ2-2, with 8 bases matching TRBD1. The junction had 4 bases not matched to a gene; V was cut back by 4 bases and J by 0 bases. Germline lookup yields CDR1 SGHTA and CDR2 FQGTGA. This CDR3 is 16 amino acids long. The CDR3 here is CASSSRQGPNTGELFF. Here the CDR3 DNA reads TGTGCCAGCAGCTCCCGACAGGGGCCGAACACCGGGGAGCTGTTTTTT.

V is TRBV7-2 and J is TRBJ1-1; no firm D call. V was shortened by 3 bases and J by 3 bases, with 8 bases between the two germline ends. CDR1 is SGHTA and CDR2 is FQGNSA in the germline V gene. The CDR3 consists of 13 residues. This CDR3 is CASSFSRDTEAFF. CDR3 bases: TGTGCCAGCAGCTTTTCGAGGGACACTGAAGCTTTCTTT. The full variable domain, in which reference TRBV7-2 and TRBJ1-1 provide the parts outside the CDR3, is GAGVSQSPSNKVTEKGKDVELRCDPISGHTALYWYRQSLGQGLEFLIYFQGNSAPDKSGLPSDRFSAERTGGSVSTLTIQRTQQEDSAVYLCASSFSRDTEAFFGQGTRLTVV.

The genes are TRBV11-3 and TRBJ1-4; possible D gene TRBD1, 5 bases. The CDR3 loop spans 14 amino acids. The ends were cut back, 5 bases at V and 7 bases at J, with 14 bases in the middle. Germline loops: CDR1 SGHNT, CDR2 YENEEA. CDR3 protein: CASSLPGLSEKLFF. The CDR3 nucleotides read TGTGCCAGCAGCCTACCGGGGCTTAGTGAAAAACTGTTTTTT.

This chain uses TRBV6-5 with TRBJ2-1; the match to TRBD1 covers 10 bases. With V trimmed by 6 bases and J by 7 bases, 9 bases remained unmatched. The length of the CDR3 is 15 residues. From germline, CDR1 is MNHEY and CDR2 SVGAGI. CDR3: CASRKGQGLINEQFF. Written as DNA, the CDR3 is TGTGCCAGCAGAAAGGGACAGGGGTTAATTAATGAGCAGTTCTTC.

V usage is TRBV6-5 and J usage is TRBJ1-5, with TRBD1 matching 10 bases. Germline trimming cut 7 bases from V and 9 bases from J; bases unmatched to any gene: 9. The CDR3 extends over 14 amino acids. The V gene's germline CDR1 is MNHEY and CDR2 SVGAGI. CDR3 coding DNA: TGTGCCAGCACCGCGGACAGGGGGGAACCGCCCCAGCATTTT. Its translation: CASTADRGEPPQHF.

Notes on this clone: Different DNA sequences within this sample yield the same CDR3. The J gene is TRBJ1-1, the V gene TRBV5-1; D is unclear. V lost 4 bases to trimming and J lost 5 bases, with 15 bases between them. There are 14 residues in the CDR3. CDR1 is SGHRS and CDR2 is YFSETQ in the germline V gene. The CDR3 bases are TGCGCCAGCAGCAAGACCCCCGGGGATACTGAAGCTTTCTTT. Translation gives CASSKTPGDTEAFF. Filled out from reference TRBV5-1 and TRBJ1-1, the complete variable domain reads KAGVTQTPRYLIKTRGQQVTLSCSPISGHRSVSWYQQTPGQGLQFLFEYFSETQRNKGNFPGRFSGRQFSNSRSEMNVSTLELGDSALYLCASSKTPGDTEAFFGQGTRLTVV.

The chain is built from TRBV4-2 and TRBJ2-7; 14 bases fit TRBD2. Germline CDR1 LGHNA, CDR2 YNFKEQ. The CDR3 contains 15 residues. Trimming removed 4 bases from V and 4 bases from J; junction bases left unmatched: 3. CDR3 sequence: CASSRGLAGAYEQYF. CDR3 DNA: TGTGCCAGCAGCCGGGGACTAGCGGGGGCGTACGAGCAGTACTTC.

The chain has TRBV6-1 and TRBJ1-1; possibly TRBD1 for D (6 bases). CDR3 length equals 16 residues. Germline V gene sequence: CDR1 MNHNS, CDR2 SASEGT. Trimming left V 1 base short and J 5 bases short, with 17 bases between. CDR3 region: CASSEVAGRRGTEAFF. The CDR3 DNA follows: TGTGCCAGCAGTGAAGTTGCAGGGCGTAGGGGGACTGAAGCTTTCTTT.

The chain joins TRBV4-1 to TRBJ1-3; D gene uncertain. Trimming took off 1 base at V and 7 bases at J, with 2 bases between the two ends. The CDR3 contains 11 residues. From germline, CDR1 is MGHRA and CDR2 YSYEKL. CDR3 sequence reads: CASSQGNTIYF. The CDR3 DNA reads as TGCGCCAGCAGCCAAGGGAACACCATATATTTT.

The CDR3 DNA reads TGTGCCAGCAGCCCCGAATACTCCTACAATGAGCAGTTCTTC. Protein sequence: CASSPEYSYNEQFF. The chain has TRBV27 and TRBJ2-1; no clear D gene. The CDR3 loop spans 14 amino acids. V was clipped by 6 bases and J by 0 bases, with 9 bases between them. The germline V gene has CDR1 MNHEY and CDR2 SMNVEV (reference sequence).

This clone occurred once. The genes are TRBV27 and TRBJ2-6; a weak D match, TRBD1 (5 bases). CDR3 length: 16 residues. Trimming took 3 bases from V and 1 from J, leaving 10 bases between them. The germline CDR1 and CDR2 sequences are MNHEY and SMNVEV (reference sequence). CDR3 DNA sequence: TGTGCCAGCAGTTTGCAGGGCGGATCTGGGGCCAACGTCCTGACTTTC. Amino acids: CASSLQGGSGANVLTF.

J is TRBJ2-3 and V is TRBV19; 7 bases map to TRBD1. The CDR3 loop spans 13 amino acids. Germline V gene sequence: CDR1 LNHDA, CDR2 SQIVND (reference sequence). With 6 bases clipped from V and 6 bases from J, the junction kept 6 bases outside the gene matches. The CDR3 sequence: CASRPTGPDTQYF. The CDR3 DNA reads TGTGCCAGTAGGCCGACAGGGCCGGATACGCAGTATTTT.

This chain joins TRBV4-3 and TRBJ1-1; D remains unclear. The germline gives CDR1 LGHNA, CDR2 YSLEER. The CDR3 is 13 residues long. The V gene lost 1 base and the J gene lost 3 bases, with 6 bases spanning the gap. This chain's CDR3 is CASSQVQYTEAFF. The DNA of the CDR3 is TGCGCCAGCAGCCAAGTACAGTACACTGAAGCTTTCTTT.

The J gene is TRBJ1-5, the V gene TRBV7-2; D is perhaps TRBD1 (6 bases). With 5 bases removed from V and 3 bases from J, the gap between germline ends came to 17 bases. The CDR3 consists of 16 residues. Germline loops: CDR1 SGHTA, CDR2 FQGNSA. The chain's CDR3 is CASSRGAQGNNQPQHF. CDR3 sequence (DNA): TGTGCCAGCAGCAGGGGGGCACAGGGTAACAATCAGCCCCAGCATTTT.

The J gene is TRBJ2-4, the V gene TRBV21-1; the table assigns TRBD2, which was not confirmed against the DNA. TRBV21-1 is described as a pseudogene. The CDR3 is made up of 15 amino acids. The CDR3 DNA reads TGTGCCAGCACCTCGGGGAGGGCTGGCAAAAACATTCAGTACTTC. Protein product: CASTSGRAGKNIQYF.

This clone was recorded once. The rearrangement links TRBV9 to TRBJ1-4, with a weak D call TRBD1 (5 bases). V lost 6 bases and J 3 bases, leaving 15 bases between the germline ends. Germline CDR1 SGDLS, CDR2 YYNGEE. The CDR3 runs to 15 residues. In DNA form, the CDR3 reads TGTGCCAGCACCGAGAGGGGTGGAGCTAATGAAAAACTGTTTTTT. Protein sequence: CASTERGGANEKLFF.

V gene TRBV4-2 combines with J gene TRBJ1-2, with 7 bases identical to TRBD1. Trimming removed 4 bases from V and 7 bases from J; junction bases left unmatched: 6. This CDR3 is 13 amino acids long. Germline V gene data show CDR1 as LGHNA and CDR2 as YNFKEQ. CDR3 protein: CASSPRTGGGYTF. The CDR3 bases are TGTGCCAGCAGCCCCCGGACAGGAGGTGGCTACACCTTC.

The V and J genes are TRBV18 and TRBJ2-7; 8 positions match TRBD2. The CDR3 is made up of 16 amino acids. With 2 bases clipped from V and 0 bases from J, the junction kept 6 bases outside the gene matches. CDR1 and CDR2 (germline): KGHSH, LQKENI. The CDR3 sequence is CASSPGNGLASYEQYF. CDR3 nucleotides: TGTGCCAGCTCACCAGGAAACGGACTAGCCTCCTACGAGCAGTACTTC.

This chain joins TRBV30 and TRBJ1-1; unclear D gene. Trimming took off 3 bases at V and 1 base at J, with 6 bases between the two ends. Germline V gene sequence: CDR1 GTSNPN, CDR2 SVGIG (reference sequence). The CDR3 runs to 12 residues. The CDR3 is CAWRGRNTEAFF. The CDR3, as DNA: TGTGCCTGGAGGGGTCGGAACACTGAAGCTTTCTTT.

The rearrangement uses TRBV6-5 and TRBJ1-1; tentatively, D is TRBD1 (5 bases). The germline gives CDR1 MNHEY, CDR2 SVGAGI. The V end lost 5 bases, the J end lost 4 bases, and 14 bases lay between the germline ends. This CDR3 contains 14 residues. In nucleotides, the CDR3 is TGTGCCAGCAGTCGCCTTTTGGGGGGCACTGAAGCTTTCTTT. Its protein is CASSRLLGGTEAFF.